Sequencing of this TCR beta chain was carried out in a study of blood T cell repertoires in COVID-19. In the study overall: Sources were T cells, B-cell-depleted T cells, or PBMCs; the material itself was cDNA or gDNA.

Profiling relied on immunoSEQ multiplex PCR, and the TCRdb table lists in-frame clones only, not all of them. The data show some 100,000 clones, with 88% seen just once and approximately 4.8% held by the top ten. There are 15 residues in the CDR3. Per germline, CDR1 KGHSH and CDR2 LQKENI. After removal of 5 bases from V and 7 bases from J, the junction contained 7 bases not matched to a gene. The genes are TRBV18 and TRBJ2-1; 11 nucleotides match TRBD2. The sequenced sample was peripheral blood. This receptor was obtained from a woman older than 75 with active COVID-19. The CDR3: CASSKGLAALNEQFF. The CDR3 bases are TGTGCCAGCTCAAAGGGACTAGCGGCCTTGAATGAGCAGTTCTTC.